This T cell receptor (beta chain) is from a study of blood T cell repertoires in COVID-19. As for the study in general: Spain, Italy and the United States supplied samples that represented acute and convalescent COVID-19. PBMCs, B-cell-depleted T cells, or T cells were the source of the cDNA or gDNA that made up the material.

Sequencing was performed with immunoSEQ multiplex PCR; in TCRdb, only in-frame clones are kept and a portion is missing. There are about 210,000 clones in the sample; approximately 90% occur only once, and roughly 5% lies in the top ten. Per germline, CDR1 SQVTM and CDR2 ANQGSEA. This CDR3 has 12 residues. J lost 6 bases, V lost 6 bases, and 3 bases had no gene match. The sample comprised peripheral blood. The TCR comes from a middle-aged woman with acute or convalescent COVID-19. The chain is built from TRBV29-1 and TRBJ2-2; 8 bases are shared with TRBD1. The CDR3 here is CSVAGQAGELFF. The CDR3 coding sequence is TGCAGCGTCGCGGGACAGGCCGGGGAGCTGTTTTTT.